Following are 30 T cell receptor beta chains from one sample sequenced in a study of OX40 agonist ivuxolimab in advanced cancers. Data came from immunoSEQ multiplex PCR; TCRdb stores just in-frame clones and leaves some out. The profile covers roughly 70,000 clones, with about four fifths appearing a single time and approximately 5% taken by the ten largest. Sequenced here: CD4+ or CD8+ T cells sorted from blood, sampled in a trial of the OX40 agonist ivuxolimab. These TCRs come from an adult with an advanced solid tumor such as melanoma, head and neck, liver or kidney cancer.

V is TRBV14 and J is TRBJ1-2; 7 nucleotides agree with TRBD1. Looked up from germline, CDR1 is SGHDN and CDR2 is FVKESK. J lost 3 bases, V lost 4 bases, and 8 bases had no gene match. The CDR3 runs to 15 residues. CDR3 sequence: CASSPGYQGDYGYTF. CDR3 DNA sequence: TGTGCCAGCAGCCCTGGGTACCAGGGGGACTATGGCTACACCTTC.

The genes are TRBV13 and TRBJ2-4, with 7 nucleotides matching TRBD2. The CDR3 extends over 15 amino acids. Germline trimming cut 0 bases from V and 6 bases from J; bases unmatched to any gene: 5. Germline CDR1 and CDR2: PRHDT and FYEKMQ (reference sequence). Here the CDR3 DNA reads TGTGCCAGCAGCTTAGGGACTAGCCTTAGAAACATTCAGTACTTC. Its protein is CASSLGTSLRNIQYF.

The chain has TRBV4-2 and TRBJ2-7, with TRBD2 as a possible D gene (5 bases). V was trimmed by 1 base and J by 3 bases, leaving 13 bases between them. Germline loops: CDR1 LGHNA, CDR2 YNFKEQ. This CDR3 is built from 15 residues. DNA for the CDR3: TGTGCCAGCAGCCAAGTGACGGGGAGAGACTACGAGCAGTACTTC. Its protein product is CASSQVTGRDYEQYF.

This clone was seen more than once but under ten times. The rearrangement joins TRBV2 to TRBJ2-7, with D unclear. The CDR3 consists of 12 residues. In germline, CDR1 is SNHLY, CDR2 FYNNEI. V was shortened by 8 bases and J by 1 base, with 9 bases between the two germline ends. The CDR3 region has the DNA TGTGCCAGCGGGCGCAGGTCCTACGAGCAGTACTTC. Translated, it gives CASGRRSYEQYF.

V and J are TRBV5-1 and TRBJ1-4; D gene ambiguous. The germline gives CDR1 SGHRS, CDR2 YFSETQ. The CDR3 spans 19 residues. With 0 bases removed from V and 2 bases from J, the gap between germline ends came to 20 bases. The CDR3 DNA reads TGCGCCAGCAGCTTGGAAACTTCGGGCACGGGAGGGACTAATGAAAAACTGTTTTTT. This encodes CASSLETSGTGGTNEKLFF.

The chain combines TRBV7-2 with TRBJ2-1; D gene unclear. The V end lost 2 bases, the J end lost 5 bases, and 1 base lay between the germline ends. CDR3 length: 11 amino acids. Germline V gene data show CDR1 as SGHTA and CDR2 as FQGNSA. CDR3 in DNA: TGTGCCAGCAGCTTAAACAATGAGCAGTTCTTC. This sequence encodes CASSLNNEQFF.

The genes are TRBV29-1 and TRBJ1-4; TRBD1 agrees at 8 bases. The CDR3 is 13 residues long. The V and J ends lost 5 bases and 7 bases, in that order; junction bases with no gene match: 6. CDR1 and CDR2 (germline): SQVTM, ANQGSEA. CDR3 region: CSVLQGDAEKLFF. CDR3 coding DNA: TGCAGCGTTCTACAGGGGGATGCTGAAAAACTGTTTTTT.

This clone has just a few counts. The genes are TRBV23-1 and TRBJ2-7; the match to TRBD2 covers 8 bases. TRBV23-1 is reported as an ORF; its role is uncertain. Unmatched junction bases numbered 17, after V lost 7 bases and J lost 0 bases. This CDR3 is built from 18 residues. In DNA, the CDR3 is TGCGCCAGCATATCGTGTTCGGGGGGGGCCCCCCACTCCTACGAGCAGTACTTC. Translated: CASISCSGGAPHSYEQYF.

The rearrangement uses TRBV19 and TRBJ1-1; D not certain. V was cut by 3 bases and J by 0 bases, with 11 bases left in between. Germline-derived CDR1 and CDR2 are LNHDA and SQIVND (reference sequence). The CDR3 consists of 15 residues. In nucleotides, the CDR3 is TGTGCCAGTAGTATCTCATCTACTATGAACACTGAAGCTTTCTTT. This encodes CASSISSTMNTEAFF.

This clone was seen just once. This chain connects TRBV5-5 to TRBJ2-7; possibly TRBD1 for D (5 bases). Germline CDR1 and CDR2: SGHKS and YYEKEE (reference sequence). The CDR3 runs 14 residues. The V gene lost 4 bases and the J gene lost 0 bases, with 11 bases spanning the gap. CDR3 nucleotide sequence: TGTGCCAGCAGCACTTTAGGGGACTCCTACGAGCAGTACTTC. Encoded protein: CASSTLGDSYEQYF.

The V and J genes are TRBV14 and TRBJ1-1; unclear D gene. The CDR3 runs 15 residues. The V gene's germline CDR1 is SGHDN and CDR2 FVKESK. The ends were cut back, 3 bases at V and 6 bases at J, with 17 bases in the middle. The CDR3 DNA reads TGTGCCAGCAGCCACGAGACTTTTCATTTCGCTGAAGCTTTCTTT. Amino acid sequence: CASSHETFHFAEAFF.

The chain is built from TRBV4-1 and TRBJ2-1; 10 nucleotides align to TRBD2. Germline CDR1 and CDR2: MGHRA and YSYEKL. The CDR3 is 17 residues long. The J segment lost 8 bases and the V segment lost 0 bases, leaving 10 bases of the junction unmatched. This chain's CDR3 is CASSQEVASGSLDEQFF. As DNA, the CDR3 is TGCGCCAGCAGCCAAGAGGTAGCTAGCGGGAGTTTAGATGAGCAGTTCTTC.

The chain employs TRBV7-6 and TRBJ1-3; 10 bases are a match to TRBD1. This CDR3 is 18 amino acids long. Per germline, CDR1 SGHVS and CDR2 FNYEAQ. The trim removed 1 base at V and 1 base at J, leaving 7 bases unmatched. The CDR3 region has the DNA TGTGCCAGCAGCTTAGGACAGGGGGCAGAAGATTCTGGAAACACCATATATTTT. It yields the protein CASSLGQGAEDSGNTIYF.

J is TRBJ2-5 and V is TRBV6-1; D is ambiguous. Germline CDR1 is MNHNS and CDR2 is SASEGT. V lost 7 bases and J lost 2, with 14 bases in between. This CDR3 spans 14 amino acids. The CDR3 nucleotides read TGTGCCAGCACCAGAAGGACCTGGCAAGAGACCCAGTACTTC. It translates to CASTRRTWQETQYF.

The genes are TRBV6-5 and TRBJ1-1; tentatively, D is TRBD1 (5 bases). In germline, CDR1 is MNHEY, CDR2 SVGAGI. V dropped 7 bases and J dropped 6 bases, with 18 bases sitting between them. The CDR3 totals 14 residues. CDR3: CASTPPGGSAEAFF. In nucleotides, the CDR3 is TGTGCCAGCACCCCCCCTGGGGGGTCCGCTGAAGCTTTCTTT.

V usage is TRBV7-9 and J usage is TRBJ2-2; D gene ambiguous. Germline V gives CDR1 SEHNR, CDR2 FQNEAQ (reference sequence). V shed 5 bases and J shed 7 bases, with 20 bases lying between them. The CDR3 sequence is 16 residues long. The CDR3 DNA reads as TGTGCCAGCAGCCCGTCTGGTGTCCCAGGCGTCGGGGAGCTGTTTTTT. Encoded protein: CASSPSGVPGVGELFF.

The J gene is TRBJ2-1, the V gene TRBV19; 11 nucleotides match TRBD1. V dropped 4 bases and J dropped 9; count of bases not matched to a gene: 5. Germline V CDR1 and CDR2: LNHDA, SQIVND (reference sequence). The CDR3 is 14 amino acids. In DNA, the CDR3 is TGTGCCAGTAGTAGTGGACAGGGGGCAGCTGAGCAGTTCTTC. It is translated as CASSSGQGAAEQFF.

This clone was counted between two and nine times. The V call is TRBV11-3, the J call TRBJ2-7; 10 bases match TRBD1. The CDR3 contains 14 residues. Germline CDR1 and CDR2: SGHNT and YENEEA. With V trimmed by 5 bases and J by 5 bases, 6 bases remained unmatched. CDR3 DNA sequence: TGTGCCAGCAGCCCTCCGGGACAGGGGAACGAGCAGTACTTC. As protein: CASSPPGQGNEQYF. The entire variable domain, with the rest obtained from reference TRBV11-3 and TRBJ2-7, is as follows: EAGVVQSPRYKIIEKKQPVAFWCNPISGHNTLYWYLQNLGQGPELLIRYENEEAVDDSQLPKDRFSAERLKGVDSTLKIQPAELGDSAVYLCASSPPGQGNEQYFGPGTRLTVT.

The sample holds one count of this clone. The J gene is TRBJ2-5, the V gene TRBV18; TRBD1 matches at 10 bases. The germline CDR1 and CDR2 sequences are KGHSH and LQKENI. The length of the CDR3 is 15 residues. J lost 7 bases, V lost 1 base, and 6 bases had no gene match. This chain's CDR3 is CASSPLGTGVSTQYF. CDR3 bases: TGTGCCAGCTCACCACTTGGGACAGGGGTCTCGACCCAGTACTTC.

The chain recombines TRBV7-8 with TRBJ1-1; D ambiguous. The V gene's germline CDR1 is SGHVS and CDR2 FQNEAQ. The CDR3 length is 14 residues. The V gene lost 5 bases and the J gene lost 0 bases, with 10 bases spanning the gap. CDR3 sequence (DNA): TGTGCCAGCAGCGGACGAGTGTTGAACACTGAAGCTTTCTTT. Its protein product is CASSGRVLNTEAFF.

The genes are TRBV27 and TRBJ1-2; TRBD1 matches at 11 bases. After removal of 5 bases from V and 7 bases from J, the junction contained 9 bases not matched to a gene. This CDR3 has 15 residues. Germline CDR1 and CDR2: MNHEY and SMNVEV (reference sequence). CDR3 loop: CASSESGTGGVGYTF. The DNA for the CDR3 is TGTGCCAGCAGTGAATCCGGGACAGGGGGTGTTGGCTACACCTTC.

The rearrangement uses TRBV11-1 and TRBJ1-2, with D hard to call. The CDR3 is 15 amino acids. Trimming left V 2 bases short and J 0 bases short, with 10 bases between. Germline loops: CDR1 SGHAT, CDR2 FQDESV (reference sequence). CDR3 sequence (DNA): TGTGCCAGCAGCTTAACGGAAACCTCTAACTATGGCTACACCTTC. This encodes CASSLTETSNYGYTF. Drawing the rest from reference TRBV11-1 and TRBJ1-2, the complete variable domain is EAEVAQSPRYKITEKSQAVAFWCDPISGHATLYWYRQILGQGPELLVQFQDESVVDDSQLPKDRFSAERLKGVDSTLKIQPAELGDSAMYLCASSLTETSNYGYTFGSGTRLTVV.

The chain uses TRBV7-2 and TRBJ1-2, with 7 bases identical to TRBD1. This CDR3 comprises 14 residues. V lost 5 bases, J lost 5 bases, and 8 bases stayed unmatched. Germline V gives CDR1 SGHTA, CDR2 FQGNSA. In DNA form, the CDR3 reads TGTGCCAGCAGCCTACCCGACAGGGCTTATGGCTACACCTTC. Its translation is CASSLPDRAYGYTF.

This chain links TRBV5-1 with TRBJ2-3; perhaps TRBD2 as D (5 bases). The CDR3 is 14 amino acids. Trimming shortened V by 2 bases and J by 0 bases, and 7 bases separated the two germline ends. Germline assignment: CDR1 SGHRS and CDR2 YFSETQ. CDR3 sequence (DNA): TGCGCCAGCAGCTTTGGAGGTAGCACAGATACGCAGTATTTT. Its protein is CASSFGGSTDTQYF.

V usage is TRBV6-5 and J usage is TRBJ2-7, with D possibly being TRBD1 or TRBD2 (5 bases each). CDR3 size: 12 residues. The germline V gene has CDR1 MNHEY and CDR2 SVGAGI. The ends were cut back, 10 bases at V and 6 bases at J, with 16 bases in the middle. CDR3 protein: CAIGTGSSEQYF. The CDR3 nucleotides read TGTGCCATTGGGACGGGGAGCTCCGAGCAGTACTTC.

J is TRBJ1-2 and V is TRBV6-5; D might be TRBD1 (5 bases). The germline CDR1 and CDR2 sequences are MNHEY and SVGAGI. This CDR3 is built from 13 residues. Trimming cost V 4 bases and J 4 bases, with 10 bases left between them. The CDR3 DNA reads as TGTGCCAGCAGTTTGGGACCGATCTATGGCTACACCTTC. Protein sequence: CASSLGPIYGYTF.

The J gene is TRBJ1-5, the V gene TRBV6-1; TRBD1 agrees at 7 bases. V lost 4 bases and J lost 2; bases outside the gene matches: 2. CDR1 is MNHNS and CDR2 is SASEGT in the germline V gene. CDR3 size: 14 residues. The CDR3 here is CASSATGRNQPQHF. CDR3 nucleotides: TGTGCCAGCAGTGCGACAGGGCGCAATCAGCCCCAGCATTTT.

The V call is TRBV5-1, the J call TRBJ2-1; possibly TRBD2 for D (6 bases). V lost 1 base, J lost 8 bases, and 13 bases lay in between. Germline CDR1 is SGHRS and CDR2 is YFSETQ. The length of the CDR3 is 14 residues. Here the CDR3 reads CASSLTSWGDEQFF. CDR3 nucleotides: TGCGCCAGCAGCTTGACCTCCTGGGGGGATGAGCAGTTCTTC.

V is TRBV7-9 and J is TRBJ1-5; D is ambiguous. The CDR3 contains 13 residues. From germline, CDR1 is SEHNR and CDR2 FQNEAQ (reference sequence). Deletions cut 2 bases from V and 2 bases from J, with 4 bases between. In nucleotides, the CDR3 is TGTGCCAGCAGCTTAATGGGCAATCAGCCCCAGCATTTT. Translating it yields CASSLMGNQPQHF.

The chain employs TRBV5-4 and TRBJ2-1, with D perhaps TRBD1 (6 bases). CDR1 SGHNT and CDR2 YYREEE come from the germline V gene (reference sequence). The CDR3 totals 13 residues. The V end lost 5 bases, the J end lost 3 bases, and 9 bases lay between the germline ends. CDR3 DNA sequence: TGTGCCAGCAGTCAGGGGTTCTACAATGAGCAGTTCTTC. It codes for CASSQGFYNEQFF.